This T cell receptor (beta chain) was recorded in a study of blood T cell repertoires in COVID-19. The data were produced by immunoSEQ multiplex PCR, yet TCRdb's version contains in-frame clones alone and is incomplete. This table holds roughly 200,000 clones, 85% found once. The V end was cut by 0 bases, the J end by 2 bases, with 5 bases between. Germline V gene data show CDR1 as MNHEY and CDR2 as SVGAGI. The CDR3 totals 14 residues. The gene calls are TRBV6-5 and TRBJ2-1, with D unclear. The sequencing sample was made of peripheral blood. The sequence came from a person aged 70 to 80 with COVID-19, enrolled during active disease. The CDR3 loop reads CASSYSGPYNEQFF. The CDR3 nucleotides are TGTGCCAGCAGTTACTCGGGCCCCTACAATGAGCAGTTCTTC.